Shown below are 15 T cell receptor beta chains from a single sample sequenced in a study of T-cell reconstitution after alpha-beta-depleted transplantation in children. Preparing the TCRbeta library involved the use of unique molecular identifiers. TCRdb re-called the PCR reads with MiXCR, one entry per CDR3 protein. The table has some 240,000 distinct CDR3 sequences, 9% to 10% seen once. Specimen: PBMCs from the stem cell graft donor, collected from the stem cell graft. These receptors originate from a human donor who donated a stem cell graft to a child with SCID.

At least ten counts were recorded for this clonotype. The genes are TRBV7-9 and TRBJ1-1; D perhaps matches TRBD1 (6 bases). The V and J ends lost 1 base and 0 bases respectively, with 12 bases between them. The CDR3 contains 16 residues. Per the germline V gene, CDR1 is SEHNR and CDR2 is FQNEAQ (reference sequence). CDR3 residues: CASSLGGARLNTEAFF. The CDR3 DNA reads TGTGCCAGCAGCTTAGGGGGGGCCCGATTGAACACTGAAGCTTTCTTT.

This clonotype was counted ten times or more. The CDR3: CASSFGQGAGGYTF. Here the CDR3 DNA reads TGTGCCAGCAGTTTCGGACAGGGGGCAGGTGGCTACACCTTC. The V gene is TRBV12-3 or TRBV12-4, the J gene TRBJ1-2; 11 bases line up with TRBD1. The CDR3 has 14 residues. The V segment lost 3 bases and the J segment 7 bases; nucleotides outside the gene matches: 4.

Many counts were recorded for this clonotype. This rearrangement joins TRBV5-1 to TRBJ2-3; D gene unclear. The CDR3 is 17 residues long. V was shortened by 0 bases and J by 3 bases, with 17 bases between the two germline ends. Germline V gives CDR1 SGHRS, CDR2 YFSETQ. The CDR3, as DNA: TGCGCCAGCAGCTTGGAGGGCAGACATATTTGGACAGATACGCAGTATTTT. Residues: CASSLEGRHIWTDTQYF.

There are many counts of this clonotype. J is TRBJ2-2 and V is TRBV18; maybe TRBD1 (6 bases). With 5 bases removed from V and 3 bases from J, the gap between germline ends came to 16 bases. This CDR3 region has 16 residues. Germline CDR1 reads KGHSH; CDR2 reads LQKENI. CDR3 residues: CASSFAITGYTGELFF. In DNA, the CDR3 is TGTGCCAGCTCATTCGCCATCACAGGGTACACCGGGGAGCTGTTTTTT.

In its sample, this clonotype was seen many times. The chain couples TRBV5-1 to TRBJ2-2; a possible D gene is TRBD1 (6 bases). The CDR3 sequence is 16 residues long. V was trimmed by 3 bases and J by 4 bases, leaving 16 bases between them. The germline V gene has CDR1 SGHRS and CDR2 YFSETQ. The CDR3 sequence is CASSWTPTGFTGELFF. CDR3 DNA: TGCGCCAGCAGCTGGACCCCAACAGGGTTCACCGGGGAGCTGTTTTTT.

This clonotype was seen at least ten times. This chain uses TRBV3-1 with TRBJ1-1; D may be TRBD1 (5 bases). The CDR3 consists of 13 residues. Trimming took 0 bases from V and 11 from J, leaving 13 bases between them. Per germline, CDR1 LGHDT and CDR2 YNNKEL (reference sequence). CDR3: CASSQEPDGGAFF. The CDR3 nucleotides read TGTGCCAGCAGCCAAGAGCCGGACGGGGGGGCTTTCTTT.

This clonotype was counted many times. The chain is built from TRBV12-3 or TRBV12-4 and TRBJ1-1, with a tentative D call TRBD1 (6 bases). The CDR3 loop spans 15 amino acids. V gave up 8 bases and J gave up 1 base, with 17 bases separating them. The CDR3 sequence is CASPRLTGTNTEAFF. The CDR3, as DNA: TGTGCCAGCCCCCGACTTACAGGGACGAACACTGAAGCTTTCTTT.

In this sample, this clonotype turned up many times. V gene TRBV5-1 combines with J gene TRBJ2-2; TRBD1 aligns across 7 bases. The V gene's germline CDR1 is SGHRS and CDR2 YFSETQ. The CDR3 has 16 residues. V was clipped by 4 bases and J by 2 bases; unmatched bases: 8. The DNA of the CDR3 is TGCGCCAGCAGCCCCTCGACAGGGCGAAACACCGGGGAGCTGTTTTTT. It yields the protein CASSPSTGRNTGELFF.

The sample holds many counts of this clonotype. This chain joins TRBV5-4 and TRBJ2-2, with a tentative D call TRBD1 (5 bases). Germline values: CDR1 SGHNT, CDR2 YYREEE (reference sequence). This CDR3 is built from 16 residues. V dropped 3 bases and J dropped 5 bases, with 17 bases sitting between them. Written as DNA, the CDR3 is TGTGCCAGCAGCTCACGACAGCTCCCAATTACCGGGGAGCTGTTTTTT. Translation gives CASSSRQLPITGELFF.

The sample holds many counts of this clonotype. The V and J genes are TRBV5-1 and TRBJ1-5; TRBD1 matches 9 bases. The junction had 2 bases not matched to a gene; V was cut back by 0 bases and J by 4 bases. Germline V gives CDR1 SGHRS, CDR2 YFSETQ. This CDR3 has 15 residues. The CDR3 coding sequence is TGCGCCAGCAGCTTGGACGGACAGGGGAATCAGCCCCAGCATTTT. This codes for CASSLDGQGNQPQHF. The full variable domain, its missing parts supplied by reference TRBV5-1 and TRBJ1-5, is KAGVTQTPRYLIKTRGQQVTLSCSPISGHRSVSWYQQTPGQGLQFLFEYFSETQRNKGNFPGRFSGRQFSNSRSEMNVSTLELGDSALYLCASSLDGQGNQPQHFGDGTRLSIL.

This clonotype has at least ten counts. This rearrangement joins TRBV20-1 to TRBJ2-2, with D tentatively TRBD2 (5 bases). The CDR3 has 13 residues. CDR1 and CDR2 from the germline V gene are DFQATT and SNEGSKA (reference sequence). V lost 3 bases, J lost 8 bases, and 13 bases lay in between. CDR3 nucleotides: TGCAGTGCTAGTCGAAGCGGCCAAGGGGAGCTGTTTTTT. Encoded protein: CSASRSGQGELFF.

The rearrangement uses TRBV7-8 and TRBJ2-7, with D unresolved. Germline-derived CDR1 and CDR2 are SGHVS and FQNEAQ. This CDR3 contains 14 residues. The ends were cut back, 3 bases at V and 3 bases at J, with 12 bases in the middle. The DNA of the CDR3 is TGTGCCAGCAGCTTGATGGGGTCCCTCTACGAGCAGTACTTC. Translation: CASSLMGSLYEQYF.

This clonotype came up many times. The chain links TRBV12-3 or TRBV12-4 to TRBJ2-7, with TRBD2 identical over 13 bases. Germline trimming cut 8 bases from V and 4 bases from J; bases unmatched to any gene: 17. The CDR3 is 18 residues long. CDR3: CASASRTLLAGGLYEQYF. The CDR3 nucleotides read TGTGCCAGCGCCTCACGGACCCTACTAGCGGGGGGGCTTTACGAGCAGTACTTC.

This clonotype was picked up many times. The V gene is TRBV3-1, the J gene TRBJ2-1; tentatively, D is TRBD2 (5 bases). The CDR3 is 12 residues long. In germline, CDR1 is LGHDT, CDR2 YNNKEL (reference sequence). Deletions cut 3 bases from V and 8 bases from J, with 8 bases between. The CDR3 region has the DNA TGTGCCAGCAGCCACCTAGCAGATGAGCAGTTCTTC. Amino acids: CASSHLADEQFF.

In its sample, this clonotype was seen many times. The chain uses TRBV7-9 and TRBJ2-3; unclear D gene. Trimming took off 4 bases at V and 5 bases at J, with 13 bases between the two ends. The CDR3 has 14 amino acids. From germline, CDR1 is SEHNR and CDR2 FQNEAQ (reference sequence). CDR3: CASSSQREGDTQYF. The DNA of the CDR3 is TGTGCCAGCAGCTCGCAGCGCGAAGGAGATACGCAGTATTTT.